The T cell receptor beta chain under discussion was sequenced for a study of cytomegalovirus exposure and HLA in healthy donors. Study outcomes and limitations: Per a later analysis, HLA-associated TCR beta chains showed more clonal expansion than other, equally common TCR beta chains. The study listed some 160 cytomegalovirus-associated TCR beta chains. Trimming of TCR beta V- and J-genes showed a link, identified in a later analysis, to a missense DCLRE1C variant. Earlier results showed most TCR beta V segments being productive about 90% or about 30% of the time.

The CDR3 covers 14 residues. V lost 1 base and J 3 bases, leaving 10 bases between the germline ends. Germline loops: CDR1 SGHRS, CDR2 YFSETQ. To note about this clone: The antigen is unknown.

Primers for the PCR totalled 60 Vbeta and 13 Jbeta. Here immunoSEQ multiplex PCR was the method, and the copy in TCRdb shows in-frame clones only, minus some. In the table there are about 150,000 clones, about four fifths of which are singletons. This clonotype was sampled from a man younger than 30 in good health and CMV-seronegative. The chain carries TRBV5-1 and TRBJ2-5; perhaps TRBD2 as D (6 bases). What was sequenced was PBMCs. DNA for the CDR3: TGCGCCAGCAGCTTGCTGTCGGGGGAAGAGACCCAGTACTTC. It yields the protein CASSLLSGEETQYF.